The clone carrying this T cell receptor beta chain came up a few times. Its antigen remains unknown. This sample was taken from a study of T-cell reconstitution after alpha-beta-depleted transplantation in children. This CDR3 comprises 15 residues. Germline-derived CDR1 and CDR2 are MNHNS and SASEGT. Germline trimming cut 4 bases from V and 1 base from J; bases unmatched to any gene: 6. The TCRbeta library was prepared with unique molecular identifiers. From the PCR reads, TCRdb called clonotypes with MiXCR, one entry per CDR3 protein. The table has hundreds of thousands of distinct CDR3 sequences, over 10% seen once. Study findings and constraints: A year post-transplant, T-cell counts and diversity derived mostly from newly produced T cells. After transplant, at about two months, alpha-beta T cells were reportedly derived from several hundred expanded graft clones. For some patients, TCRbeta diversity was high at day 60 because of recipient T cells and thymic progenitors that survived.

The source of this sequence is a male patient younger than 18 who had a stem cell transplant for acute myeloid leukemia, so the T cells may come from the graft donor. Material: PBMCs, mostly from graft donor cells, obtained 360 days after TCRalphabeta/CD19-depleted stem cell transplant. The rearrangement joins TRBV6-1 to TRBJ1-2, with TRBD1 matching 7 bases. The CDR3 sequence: CASSGTGAVNYGYTF. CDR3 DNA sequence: TGTGCCAGCAGTGGCACAGGGGCGGTTAACTATGGCTACACCTTC.